The rows below give T cell receptor beta chains drawn from one sample of a study of blood T cells in healthy people across ages. A single record per CDR3 protein comes from TCRdb applying MiXCR to the 5' RACE reads. The table lists some 640,000 distinct CDR3 sequences, roughly 31% of them singletons. Sequenced: blood. These receptors came from a woman older than 75 in good health. CDR3s include the opening cysteine and the closing phenylalanine or tryptophan. Each record gives: J gene, V gene, D gene, clone size, CDR3 protein, CDR3 DNA. A D gene is named only where the DNA matches it firmly. A row's size may be missing; if present it is once, few, many or a size class.

J gene: TRBJ1-2
V gene: TRBV7-3
D gene: .
clone size: .
CDR3 protein: CASSPDVGYGYTF
CDR3 DNA: TGTGCCAGCAGTCCGGACGTGGGCTATGGCTACACCTTC

J gene: TRBJ2-7
V gene: TRBV13
D gene: TRBD2
clone size: .
CDR3 protein: CASNPPGLAGASYNEQYF
CDR3 DNA: TGTGCCAGCAATCCTCCGGGACTAGCGGGGGCCTCCTACAATGAGCAGTACTTC

J gene: TRBJ1-5
V gene: TRBV6-1
D gene: TRBD1
clone size: few
CDR3 protein: CASSTGQLSNQPQHF
CDR3 DNA: TGTGCCAGCAGTACGGGACAGCTTAGCAATCAGCCCCAGCATTTT

J gene: TRBJ2-1
V gene: TRBV6-2/TRBV6-3
D gene: TRBD2
clone size: many
CDR3 protein: CASSPGLAGGPGNEQFF
CDR3 DNA: TGTGCCAGCAGTCCGGGACTAGCGGGGGGGCCAGGCAATGAGCAGTTCTTC

J gene: TRBJ2-5
V gene: TRBV7-9
D gene: TRBD2
clone size: .
CDR3 protein: CASSFQAGVVGETQYF
CDR3 DNA: TGTGCCAGCAGCTTTCAAGCGGGAGTGGTAGGAGAGACCCAGTACTTC

J gene: TRBJ1-4
V gene: TRBV5-5
D gene: .
clone size: many
CDR3 protein: CASSLVGRQEKLFF
CDR3 DNA: TGTGCCAGCAGCTTGGTGGGCAGACAGGAAAAACTGTTTTTT

J gene: TRBJ2-1
V gene: TRBV29-1
D gene: TRBD2
clone size: once
CDR3 protein: CSVEYAGAVYNEQFF
CDR3 DNA: TGCAGCGTTGAGTACGCGGGAGCGGTCTACAATGAGCAGTTCTTC

J gene: TRBJ2-1
V gene: TRBV9
D gene: .
clone size: many
CDR3 protein: CASSPSQPNEQFF
CDR3 DNA: TGTGCCAGCAGCCCATCACAGCCCAATGAGCAGTTCTTC

J gene: TRBJ1-1
V gene: TRBV30
D gene: .
clone size: few
CDR3 protein: CAWRKRRVNTEAFF
CDR3 DNA: TGTGCCTGGAGAAAGAGAAGGGTTAACACTGAAGCTTTCTTT

J gene: TRBJ2-7
V gene: TRBV7-8
D gene: .
clone size: .
CDR3 protein: CASSLLSSSEQYF
CDR3 DNA: TGTGCCAGCAGCCTTCTTAGTTCCTCCGAGCAGTACTTC

J gene: TRBJ2-3
V gene: TRBV7-3
D gene: TRBD2
clone size: many
CDR3 protein: CASSLTRGADTQYF
CDR3 DNA: TGTGCCAGCAGCTTAACGCGGGGGGCAGATACGCAGTATTTT

J gene: TRBJ1-4
V gene: TRBV12-3/TRBV12-4
D gene: TRBD1
clone size: many
CDR3 protein: CASNWGRGEKLFF
CDR3 DNA: TGTGCCAGCAATTGGGGCAGGGGGGAAAAACTGTTTTTT

J gene: TRBJ2-3
V gene: TRBV7-9
D gene: TRBD1
clone size: many
CDR3 protein: CASKGTGIPSSTDTQYF
CDR3 DNA: TGTGCCAGCAAGGGGACAGGGATCCCTTCTAGCACAGATACGCAGTATTTT

J gene: TRBJ1-2
V gene: TRBV5-1
D gene: TRBD1
clone size: many
CDR3 protein: CASSPRTGSGYTF
CDR3 DNA: TGCGCCAGCAGCCCTCGGACAGGGTCCGGCTACACCTTC

J gene: TRBJ2-4
V gene: TRBV20-1
D gene: TRBD1
clone size: .
CDR3 protein: CSARDRVKMKNIQYF
CDR3 DNA: TGCAGTGCCCGGGACAGGGTAAAGATGAAAAACATTCAGTACTTC

J gene: TRBJ2-5
V gene: TRBV7-6
D gene: TRBD2
clone size: many
CDR3 protein: CASSLVTGGRLETQYF
CDR3 DNA: TGTGCCAGCAGCTTAGTCACGGGGGGGCGTCTAGAGACCCAGTACTTC

J gene: TRBJ1-1
V gene: TRBV10-3
D gene: .
clone size: .
CDR3 protein: CAISEQGNTEAFF
CDR3 DNA: TGTGCCATCAGTGAGCAAGGAAACACTGAAGCTTTCTTT

J gene: TRBJ1-4
V gene: TRBV15
D gene: .
clone size: many
CDR3 protein: CATSQGQHNNEKLFF
CDR3 DNA: TGTGCCACCAGCCAAGGACAGCACAACAATGAAAAACTGTTTTTT

J gene: TRBJ2-5
V gene: TRBV20-1
D gene: .
clone size: many
CDR3 protein: CSASYEGETQYF
CDR3 DNA: TGCAGTGCTAGTTACGAGGGAGAGACCCAGTACTTC

J gene: TRBJ1-1
V gene: TRBV7-2
D gene: .
clone size: .
CDR3 protein: CASSRATVNTEAFF
CDR3 DNA: TGTGCCAGCAGCCGAGCGACGGTGAACACTGAAGCTTTCTTT

J gene: TRBJ1-1
V gene: TRBV29-1
D gene: .
clone size: many
CDR3 protein: CSDQGSTEAFF
CDR3 DNA: TGCAGCGACCAGGGGAGCACTGAAGCTTTCTTT

J gene: TRBJ1-1
V gene: TRBV7-9
D gene: .
clone size: .
CDR3 protein: CASSPPGVDTEAFF
CDR3 DNA: TGTGCCAGCAGCCCTCCAGGGGTCGACACTGAAGCTTTCTTT

J gene: TRBJ2-3
V gene: TRBV4-2
D gene: .
clone size: many
CDR3 protein: CASSQDLRSNTQYF
CDR3 DNA: TGTGCCAGCAGCCAAGATCTAAGGAGCAATACGCAGTATTTT

J gene: TRBJ1-6
V gene: TRBV7-9
D gene: TRBD1
clone size: .
CDR3 protein: CASTSRTGKGSPLHF
CDR3 DNA: TGTGCCAGCACCTCTCGGACAGGGAAGGGTTCACCCCTCCACTTT

J gene: TRBJ1-6
V gene: TRBV27
D gene: .
clone size: few
CDR3 protein: CASSSRAESLHF
CDR3 DNA: TGTGCCAGCAGTTCGCGGGCTGAATCCCTCCACTTT

J gene: TRBJ1-5
V gene: TRBV20-1
D gene: .
clone size: .
CDR3 protein: CSASRDTIGNQPQHF
CDR3 DNA: TGCAGTGCTAGTAGGGATACGATTGGCAATCAGCCCCAGCATTTT

J gene: TRBJ1-2
V gene: TRBV2
D gene: .
clone size: few
CDR3 protein: CASSESNYGYTF
CDR3 DNA: TGTGCCAGCAGTGAATCTAACTATGGCTACACCTTC

J gene: TRBJ1-5
V gene: TRBV20-1
D gene: .
clone size: many
CDR3 protein: CSAPDRNNQPQHF
CDR3 DNA: TGCAGTGCTCCGGACAGAAATAATCAGCCCCAGCATTTT